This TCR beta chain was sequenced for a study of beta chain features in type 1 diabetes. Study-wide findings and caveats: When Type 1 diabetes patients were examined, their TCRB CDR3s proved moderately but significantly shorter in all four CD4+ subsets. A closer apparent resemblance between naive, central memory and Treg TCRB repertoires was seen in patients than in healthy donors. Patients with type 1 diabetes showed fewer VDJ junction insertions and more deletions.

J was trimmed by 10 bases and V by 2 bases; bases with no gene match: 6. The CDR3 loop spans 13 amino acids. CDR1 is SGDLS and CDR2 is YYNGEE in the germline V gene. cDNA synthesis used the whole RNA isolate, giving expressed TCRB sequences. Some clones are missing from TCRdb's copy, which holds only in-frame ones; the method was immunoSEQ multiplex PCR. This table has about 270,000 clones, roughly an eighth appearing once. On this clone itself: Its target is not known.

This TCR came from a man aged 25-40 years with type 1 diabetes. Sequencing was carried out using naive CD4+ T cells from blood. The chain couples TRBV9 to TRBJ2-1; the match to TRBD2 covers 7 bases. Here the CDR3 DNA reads TGTGCCAGCAGCGTCATAGGAGCGGGGGAGCAGTTCTTC. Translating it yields CASSVIGAGEQFF.